The 30 T cell receptor beta chains in this list originate from one sample, sequenced in a study of beta chain features in type 1 diabetes. TCRB transcripts that were expressed got sequenced, as all of the isolated RNA had been reverse transcribed. Some clones are missing from TCRdb's copy, which holds only in-frame ones; the method was immunoSEQ multiplex PCR. Here the sample spans about 350,000 clones, roughly a fifth being singletons. The specimen sequenced was naive CD4+ T cells from blood. Receptors were obtained from a young woman in good health.

This clone was counted between two and nine times. V is TRBV5-1 and J is TRBJ2-7, with D perhaps TRBD1 (6 bases). Germline CDR1 reads SGHRS; CDR2 reads YFSETQ. This CDR3 is 14 amino acids long. The V and J ends lost 1 base and 3 bases respectively, with 11 bases between them. DNA for the CDR3: TGCGCCAGCAGCTTGCCCGACAGGCGCTACGAGCAGTACTTC. It yields the protein CASSLPDRRYEQYF.

The chain joins TRBV11-2 to TRBJ2-7, with a weak D call TRBD1 (6 bases). The V end lost 4 bases, the J end lost 0 bases, and 13 bases lay between the germline ends. The CDR3 runs 15 residues. CDR1 and CDR2 (germline): SGHAT, FQNNGV. As DNA, the CDR3 is TGTGCCAGCAGCTCCTCCCAGGGGAGCTCCTACGAGCAGTACTTC. Amino acid sequence: CASSSSQGSSYEQYF.

The chain carries TRBV30 and TRBJ1-3; 10 nucleotides match TRBD1. This CDR3 is 16 amino acids long. Germline values: CDR1 GTSNPN, CDR2 SVGIG (reference sequence). V lost 6 bases and J lost 4; bases outside the gene matches: 12. The CDR3 nucleotides are TGTGCCTGTCCAACGGGACAGGGGACAGCAGGAAACACCATATATTTT. This codes for CACPTGQGTAGNTIYF.

The chain carries TRBV5-1 and TRBJ1-2; TRBD1 agrees at 11 bases. Per the germline V gene, CDR1 is SGHRS and CDR2 is YFSETQ. With V trimmed by 6 bases and J by 6 bases, 7 bases remained unmatched. The CDR3 runs to 14 residues. CDR3 residues: CASNPGQGADGYTF. In DNA form, the CDR3 reads TGCGCCAGCAACCCCGGACAGGGGGCGGATGGCTACACCTTC.

The V call is TRBV7-2, the J call TRBJ1-2; D remains ambiguous. The V and J ends lost 7 bases and 6 bases respectively, with 18 bases between them. CDR3 length: 14 residues. Germline V gene data show CDR1 as SGHTA and CDR2 as FQGNSA. The CDR3 loop is CASTEGGRRDGYTF. The CDR3, as DNA: TGTGCCAGCACCGAAGGCGGACGGCGGGATGGCTACACCTTC.

This clone occurred a few times. The chain couples TRBV6-5 to TRBJ1-5; TRBD1 matches 7 bases. V lost 0 bases and J lost 6; bases outside the gene matches: 8. Looked up from germline, CDR1 is MNHEY and CDR2 is SVGAGI. The CDR3 is 16 residues long. The CDR3 here is CASSYSITGAGQPQHF. CDR3 bases: TGTGCCAGCAGTTACTCGATAACAGGGGCCGGTCAGCCCCAGCATTTT.

V and J are TRBV5-1 and TRBJ1-4; no clear D. CDR1 is SGHRS, CDR2 YFSETQ, per germline. V lost 1 base and J 0 bases, leaving 7 bases between the germline ends. The CDR3 totals 15 residues. CDR3 sequence (DNA): TGCGCCAGCAGCTTGACTGGTACAACTAATGAAAAACTGTTTTTT. Translation: CASSLTGTTNEKLFF.

The genes are TRBV10-3 and TRBJ2-6, with D perhaps TRBD1 (5 bases). V lost 5 bases and J 2 bases, leaving 7 bases between the germline ends. The CDR3 extends over 14 amino acids. Germline V gives CDR1 ENHRY, CDR2 SYGVKD. This chain's CDR3 is CAISQGAGANVLTF. In nucleotides, the CDR3 is TGTGCCATCAGTCAAGGGGCTGGGGCCAACGTCCTGACTTTC.

Points on this clone: Germline is not matched at one junction end, which may reflect a read error. This chain joins TRBV9 and TRBJ2-1; perhaps TRBD1 as D (6 bases). The CDR3 is 13 amino acids. CDR1 is SGDLS, CDR2 YYNGEE, per germline. The CDR3 is CASSVGTDNDPLF. CDR3 DNA sequence: TGTGCCAGCAGCGTAGGGACAGACAATGATCCCCTCTTC.

This clone occurred a few times. The chain is built from TRBV4-2 and TRBJ2-5; TRBD2 aligns across 9 bases. The CDR3 has 18 amino acids. After removal of 0 bases from V and 5 bases from J, the junction contained 13 bases not matched to a gene. Germline V gene sequence: CDR1 LGHNA, CDR2 YNFKEQ. The CDR3 nucleotides read TGTGCCAGCAGCCAAGATCCTAGCGGCGGGGGGGCAGGGGAGACCCAGTACTTC. Its protein product is CASSQDPSGGGAGETQYF.

The DNA for the CDR3 is TGCGCCAGCAGCTTGGGGGGACTAGCGGCGACAGATACGCAGTATTTT. Encoded protein: CASSLGGLAATDTQYF. The rearrangement links TRBV5-1 to TRBJ2-3, with TRBD2 matching over 11 bases. The CDR3 has 16 residues. The V segment lost 0 bases and the J segment 3 bases; nucleotides outside the gene matches: 3. Germline lookup yields CDR1 SGHRS and CDR2 YFSETQ.

This clone has more than one count but fewer than ten. V usage is TRBV7-9 and J usage is TRBJ2-3; 13 positions agree with TRBD2. V shed 4 bases and J 3 bases; nucleotides not matched to a gene: 1. The germline V gene has CDR1 SEHNR and CDR2 FQNEAQ (reference sequence). CDR3 length equals 15 residues. DNA of the CDR3: TGTGCCAGCAGCTGGGGACTAGCGGGGACAGATACGCAGTATTTT. This translates into CASSWGLAGTDTQYF.

The rearrangement joins TRBV20-1 to TRBJ2-7; D might be TRBD1 (6 bases). There are 11 residues in the CDR3. Germline-derived CDR1 and CDR2 are DFQATT and SNEGSKA (reference sequence). Trimming shortened V by 3 bases and J by 7 bases, and 10 bases separated the two germline ends. The CDR3 coding sequence is TGCAGTGCTAGGGGGGCTTCGGAGCAGTACTTC. Its translation: CSARGASEQYF.

The chain is built from TRBV25-1 and TRBJ1-2; possibly TRBD1 for D (5 bases). Trimming took off 1 base at V and 2 bases at J, with 11 bases between the two ends. CDR1 is MGHDK, CDR2 SYGVNS, per germline. This CDR3 comprises 15 residues. Written as DNA, the CDR3 is TGTGCCAGCAGTGAATTGGGGGAGGGGAACTATGGCTACACCTTC. It specifies CASSELGEGNYGYTF.

This clone occurred a few times. The genes are TRBV12-5 and TRBJ2-7; no clear D. CDR3 size: 11 residues. The germline CDR1 and CDR2 sequences are LGHNT and FRNRAP. Trimming removed 4 bases at V and 6 bases at J, with 7 bases between. CDR3 protein: CASGSALEQYF. In DNA form, the CDR3 reads TGTGCTAGTGGTTCCGCGCTCGAGCAGTACTTC.

V usage is TRBV7-2 and J usage is TRBJ2-4, with D maybe TRBD2 (5 bases). Trimming took 2 bases from V and 9 from J, leaving 14 bases between them. Germline V gives CDR1 SGHTA, CDR2 FQGNSA. The CDR3 is 14 amino acids. This CDR3 reads CASSLRPSAGIQYF. The CDR3 nucleotides read TGTGCCAGCAGCTTAAGGCCCAGCGCGGGCATTCAGTACTTC.

A few counts support this clone. The chain is built from TRBV30 and TRBJ1-1, with 7 bases identical to TRBD1. Per germline, CDR1 GTSNPN and CDR2 SVGIG (reference sequence). V was pared by 3 bases and J by 10 bases, with 8 bases of the junction left unmatched. The CDR3 is 12 amino acids. The CDR3, as DNA: TGTGCCTGGAGCGCCCATGAGGGGGCAGCTTTCTTT. This codes for CAWSAHEGAAFF. Supplemented by reference TRBV30 and TRBJ1-1, the full variable domain reads SQTIHQWPATLVQPVGSPLSLECTVEGTSNPNLYWYRQAAGRGLQLLFYSVGIGQISSEVPQNLSASRPQDRQFILSSKKLLLSDSGFYLCAWSAHEGAAFFGQGTRLTVV.

The rearrangement links TRBV13 to TRBJ2-7; 8 bases align to TRBD2. CDR3 size: 14 residues. CDR1 and CDR2 (germline): PRHDT, FYEKMQ (reference sequence). The J segment lost 2 bases and the V segment lost 6 bases, leaving 6 bases of the junction unmatched. This CDR3 is CASRRGGTTYEQYF. The CDR3 coding sequence is TGTGCCAGCAGACGGGGGGGGACTACCTACGAGCAGTACTTC.

The sample holds a few counts of this clone. The V call is TRBV4-1, the J call TRBJ1-6, with no clear D. This CDR3 has 14 amino acids. Trimming removed 6 bases from V and 3 bases from J, with 9 bases in between. Germline V lookup: CDR1 MGHRA, CDR2 YSYEKL. For the CDR3, the DNA is TGCGCCAGCAGTGAGGGTTTCTATAATTCACCCCTCCACTTT. Residues: CASSEGFYNSPLHF.

This clone came up a few times. This sequence joins TRBV5-1 and TRBJ1-3; 7 bases line up with TRBD1. Trimming removed 4 bases from V and 2 bases from J; junction bases left unmatched: 3. This CDR3 has 14 residues. Germline assignment: CDR1 SGHRS and CDR2 YFSETQ. The CDR3 sequence: CASSQDRAGNTIYF. Written as DNA, the CDR3 is TGCGCCAGCAGCCAAGACAGGGCTGGAAACACCATATATTTT. The full variable domain, rest sourced from reference TRBV5-1 and TRBJ1-3, is KAGVTQTPRYLIKTRGQQVTLSCSPISGHRSVSWYQQTPGQGLQFLFEYFSETQRNKGNFPGRFSGRQFSNSRSEMNVSTLELGDSALYLCASSQDRAGNTIYFGEGSWLTVV.

The chain employs TRBV2 and TRBJ2-7, with 9 positions matching TRBD1. Unmatched junction bases numbered 5, after V lost 4 bases and J lost 4 bases. Germline V gene data show CDR1 as SNHLY and CDR2 as FYNNEI. CDR3 length: 14 residues. For the CDR3, the DNA is TGTGCCAGCAGTGTTGGACAGGGGAGATACGAGCAGTACTTC. This sequence encodes CASSVGQGRYEQYF.

This clone has just a few counts. The CDR3 protein is CASSTGGEGWYGYTF. DNA for the CDR3: TGTGCCAGCAGTACAGGGGGAGAAGGGTGGTATGGCTACACCTTC. The chain combines TRBV7-2 with TRBJ1-2, with 8 bases lining up with TRBD1. The CDR3 length is 15 residues. CDR1 SGHTA and CDR2 FQGNSA come from the germline V gene. V trimming: 6 bases; J trimming: 5 bases; junction bases outside the gene matches: 11.

The J gene is TRBJ2-2, the V gene TRBV7-9; TRBD2 matches 9 bases. V was clipped by 4 bases and J by 2 bases; unmatched bases: 8. Per the germline V gene, CDR1 is SEHNR and CDR2 is FQNEAQ (reference sequence). The length of the CDR3 is 17 residues. The CDR3 nucleotides are TGTGCCAGCAGCTCGACGGCTAGCGGGGTCAACACCGGGGAGCTGTTTTTT. Amino acid sequence: CASSSTASGVNTGELFF.

This clone was recorded a few times. V and J are TRBV5-4 and TRBJ2-7, with D perhaps TRBD1 (5 bases). V was clipped by 0 bases and J by 6 bases, with 19 bases between them. The CDR3 contains 16 residues. Germline CDR1 and CDR2: SGHNT and YYREEE (reference sequence). CDR3 DNA sequence: TGTGCCAGCAGCTTGGATGGGGCCCAATCCTACTCCGAGCAGTACTTC. Translation gives CASSLDGAQSYSEQYF.

The J gene is TRBJ2-7, the V gene TRBV7-9; D is possibly TRBD2 (5 bases). Germline V gene lookup returns CDR1 SEHNR and CDR2 FQNEAQ (reference sequence). V lost 5 bases, J lost 3 bases, and 14 bases lay in between. This CDR3 comprises 14 residues. The CDR3 nucleotides read TGTGCCAGCAGCCGGGGTCCAGACTACTACGAGCAGTACTTC. It yields the protein CASSRGPDYYEQYF.

The chain joins TRBV6-6 to TRBJ2-7; TRBD1 agrees at 9 bases. J lost 2 bases, V lost 6 bases, and 5 bases had no gene match. Germline assignment: CDR1 MNHNY and CDR2 SVGAGI (reference sequence). This CDR3 has 14 amino acids. In DNA, the CDR3 is TGTGCCAGCAGACCCGGACAGGGGACCTACGAGCAGTACTTC. Its protein is CASRPGQGTYEQYF.

This rearrangement joins TRBV28 to TRBJ1-5; D possibly corresponds to TRBD1 (6 bases). This CDR3 spans 14 amino acids. Germline V gene sequence: CDR1 MDHEN, CDR2 SYDVKM. With 2 bases removed from V and 5 bases from J, the gap between germline ends came to 10 bases. CDR3 protein: CASSLDRIDQPQHF. The DNA of the CDR3 is TGTGCCAGCAGTTTAGACAGGATAGATCAGCCCCAGCATTTT.

The CDR3 reads CASTRDRAMYEQYF. CDR3 sequence (DNA): TGTGCCAGCACCCGGGACAGGGCTATGTACGAGCAGTACTTC. The rearrangement links TRBV6-1 to TRBJ2-7, with 9 bases fitting TRBD1. The trim removed 7 bases at V and 4 bases at J, leaving 8 bases unmatched. Germline-derived CDR1 and CDR2 are MNHNS and SASEGT. The CDR3 runs 14 residues.

This clone was counted a few times. The CDR3 here is CASSLGGRNYNEQFF. Here the CDR3 DNA reads TGTGCCAGCAGCTTAGGCGGGAGGAACTACAATGAGCAGTTCTTC. The chain uses TRBV7-2 and TRBJ2-1, with 8 bases fitting TRBD2. Germline lookup yields CDR1 SGHTA and CDR2 FQGNSA. After removal of 1 base from V and 3 bases from J, the junction contained 2 bases not matched to a gene. This CDR3 region has 15 residues.

J is TRBJ1-2 and V is TRBV25-1, with 10 bases identical to TRBD1. This CDR3 is built from 14 residues. The V and J ends lost 6 bases and 3 bases, in that order; junction bases with no gene match: 4. CDR1 and CDR2 from the germline V gene are MGHDK and SYGVNS. As DNA, the CDR3 is TGTGCCAGCAGCTCGACAGGGGGCGACTATGGCTACACCTTC. Its protein is CASSSTGGDYGYTF.